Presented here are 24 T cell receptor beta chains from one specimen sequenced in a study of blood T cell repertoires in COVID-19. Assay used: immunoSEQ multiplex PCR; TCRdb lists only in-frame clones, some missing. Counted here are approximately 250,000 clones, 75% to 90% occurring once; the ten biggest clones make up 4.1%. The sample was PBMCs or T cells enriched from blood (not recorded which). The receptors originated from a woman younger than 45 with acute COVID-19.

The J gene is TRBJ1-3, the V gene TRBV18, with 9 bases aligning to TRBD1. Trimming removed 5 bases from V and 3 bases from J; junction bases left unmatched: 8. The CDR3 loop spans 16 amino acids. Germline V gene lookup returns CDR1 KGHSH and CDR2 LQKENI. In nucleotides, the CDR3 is TGTGCCAGCTCATCTAACAGGGGGCTGAGTGGAAACACCATATATTTT. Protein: CASSSNRGLSGNTIYF. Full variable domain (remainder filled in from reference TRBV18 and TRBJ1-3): NAGVMQNPRHLVRRRGQEARLRCSPMKGHSHVYWYRQLPEEGLKFMVYLQKENIIDESGMPKERFSAEFPKEGPSILRIQQVVRGDSAAYFCASSSNRGLSGNTIYFGEGSWLTVV.

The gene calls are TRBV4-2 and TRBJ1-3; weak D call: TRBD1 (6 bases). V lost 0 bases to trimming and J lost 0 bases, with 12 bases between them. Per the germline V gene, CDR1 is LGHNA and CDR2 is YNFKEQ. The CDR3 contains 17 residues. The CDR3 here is CASSQEGDTTSGNTIYF. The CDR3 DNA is TGTGCCAGCAGCCAAGAGGGGGACACCACCTCTGGAAACACCATATATTTT.

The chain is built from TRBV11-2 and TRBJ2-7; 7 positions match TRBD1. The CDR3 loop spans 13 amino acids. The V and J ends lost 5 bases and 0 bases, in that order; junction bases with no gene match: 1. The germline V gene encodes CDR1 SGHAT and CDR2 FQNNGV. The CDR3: CASSQGVSYEQYF. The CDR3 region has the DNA TGTGCCAGCAGCCAGGGGGTCTCCTACGAGCAGTACTTC.

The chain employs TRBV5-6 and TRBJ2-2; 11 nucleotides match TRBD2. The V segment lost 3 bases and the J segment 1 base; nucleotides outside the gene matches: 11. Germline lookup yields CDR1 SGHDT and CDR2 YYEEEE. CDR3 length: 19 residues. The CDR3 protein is CASSSVPHGLAGNTGELFF. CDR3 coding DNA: TGTGCCAGCAGCTCCGTCCCCCACGGACTAGCGGGGAACACCGGGGAGCTGTTTTTT.

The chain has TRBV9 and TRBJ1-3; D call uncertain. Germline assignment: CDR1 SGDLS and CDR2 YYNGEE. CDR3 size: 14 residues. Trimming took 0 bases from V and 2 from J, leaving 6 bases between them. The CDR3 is CASSVETAGNTIYF. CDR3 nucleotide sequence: TGTGCCAGCAGCGTAGAAACAGCTGGAAACACCATATATTTT.

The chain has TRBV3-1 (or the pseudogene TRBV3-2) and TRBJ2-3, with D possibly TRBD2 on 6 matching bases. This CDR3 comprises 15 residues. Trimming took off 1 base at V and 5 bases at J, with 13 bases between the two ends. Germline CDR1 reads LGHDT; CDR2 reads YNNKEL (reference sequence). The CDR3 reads CASSQAANGGDTQYF. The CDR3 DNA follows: TGTGCCAGCAGCCAAGCGGCTAACGGGGGAGATACGCAGTATTTT.

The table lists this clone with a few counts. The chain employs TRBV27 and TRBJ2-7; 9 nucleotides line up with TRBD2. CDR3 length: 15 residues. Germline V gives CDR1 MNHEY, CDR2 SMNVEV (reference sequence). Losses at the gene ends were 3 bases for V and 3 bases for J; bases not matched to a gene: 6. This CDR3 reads CASSFDVSGSYEQYF. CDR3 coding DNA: TGTGCCAGCAGTTTCGATGTTAGCGGGAGCTACGAGCAGTACTTC.

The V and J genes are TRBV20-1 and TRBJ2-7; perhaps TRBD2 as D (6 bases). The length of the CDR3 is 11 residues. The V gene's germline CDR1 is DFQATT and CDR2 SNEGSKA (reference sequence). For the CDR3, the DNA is TGCAATTTAGCGGAGAGCTACGAGCAGTACTTC. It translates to CNLAESYEQYF.

CDR3 coding DNA: TGTGCCAGCTCTCGAGAACAGGGGGCTAATGAAAAACTGTTTTTT. Translated, it gives CASSREQGANEKLFF. The chain carries TRBV18 and TRBJ1-4; TRBD1 aligns across 8 bases. V lost 6 bases, J lost 3 bases, and 6 bases stayed unmatched. Germline CDR1 and CDR2: KGHSH and LQKENI. The CDR3 has 15 residues.

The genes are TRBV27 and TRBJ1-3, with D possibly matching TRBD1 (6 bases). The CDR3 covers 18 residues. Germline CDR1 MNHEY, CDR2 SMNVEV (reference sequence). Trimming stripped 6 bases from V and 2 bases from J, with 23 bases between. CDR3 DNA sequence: TGTGCCAGCAGCCCCGCCCCCCACCAGGGGTGGACTGGAAACACCATATATTTT. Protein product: CASSPAPHQGWTGNTIYF.

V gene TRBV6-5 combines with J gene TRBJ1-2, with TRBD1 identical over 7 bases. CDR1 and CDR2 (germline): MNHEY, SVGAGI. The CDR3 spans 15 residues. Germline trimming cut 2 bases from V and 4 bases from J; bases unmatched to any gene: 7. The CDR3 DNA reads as TGTGCCAGCAGTTACCGGGACAGCAATTCCTATGGCTACACCTTC. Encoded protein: CASSYRDSNSYGYTF.

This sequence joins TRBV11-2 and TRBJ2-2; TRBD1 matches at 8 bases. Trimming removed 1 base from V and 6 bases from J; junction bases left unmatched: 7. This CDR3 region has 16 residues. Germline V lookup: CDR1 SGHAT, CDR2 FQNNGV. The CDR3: CASSLGQGAFAGELFF. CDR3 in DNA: TGTGCCAGCAGCTTAGGTCAGGGGGCATTCGCCGGGGAGCTGTTTTTT.

The CDR3 loop is CVRSIQGGTEAFF. In DNA, the CDR3 is TGTGTCAGAAGCATTCAGGGGGGCACTGAAGCTTTCTTT. The chain joins TRBV7-5 to TRBJ1-1; no check of the table's D call, TRBD1, against the DNA was made. TRBV7-5 counts as a pseudogene. There are 13 residues in the CDR3.

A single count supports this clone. The CDR3 loop reads CASRTRQGYEQYF. In nucleotides, the CDR3 is TGTGCCAGCAGAACCCGACAGGGCTACGAGCAGTACTTC. This chain joins TRBV27 and TRBJ2-7; 7 nucleotides agree with TRBD1. The CDR3 is made up of 13 amino acids. V dropped 6 bases and J dropped 3; count of bases not matched to a gene: 5. The V gene's germline CDR1 is MNHEY and CDR2 SMNVEV (reference sequence).

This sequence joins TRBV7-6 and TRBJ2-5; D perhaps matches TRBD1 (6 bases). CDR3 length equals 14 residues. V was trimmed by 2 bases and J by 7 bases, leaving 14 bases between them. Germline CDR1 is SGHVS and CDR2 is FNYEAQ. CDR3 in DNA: TGTGCCAGCAGCTTATGGTCAGGGGCTGGGACCCAGTACTTC. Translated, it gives CASSLWSGAGTQYF.

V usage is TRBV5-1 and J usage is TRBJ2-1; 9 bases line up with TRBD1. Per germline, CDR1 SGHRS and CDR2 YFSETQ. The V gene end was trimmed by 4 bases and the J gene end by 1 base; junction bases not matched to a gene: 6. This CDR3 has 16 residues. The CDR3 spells CASSPPGTGSYNEQFF. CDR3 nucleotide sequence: TGCGCCAGCAGCCCACCCGGGACAGGGTCCTACAATGAGCAGTTCTTC.

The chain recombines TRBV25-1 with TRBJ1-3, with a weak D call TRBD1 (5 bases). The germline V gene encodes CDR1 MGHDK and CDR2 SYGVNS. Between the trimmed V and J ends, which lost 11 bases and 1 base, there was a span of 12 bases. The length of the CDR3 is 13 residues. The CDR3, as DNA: TGTGCCGTGGGGCTACTTTCTGGAAACACCATATATTTT. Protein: CAVGLLSGNTIYF.

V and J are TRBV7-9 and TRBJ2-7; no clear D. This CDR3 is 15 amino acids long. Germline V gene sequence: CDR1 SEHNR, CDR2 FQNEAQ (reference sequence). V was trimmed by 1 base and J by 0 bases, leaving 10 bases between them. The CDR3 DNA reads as TGTGCCAGCAGCTTAGGGAGCGCCTCCTCCTACGAGCAGTACTTC. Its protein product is CASSLGSASSYEQYF.

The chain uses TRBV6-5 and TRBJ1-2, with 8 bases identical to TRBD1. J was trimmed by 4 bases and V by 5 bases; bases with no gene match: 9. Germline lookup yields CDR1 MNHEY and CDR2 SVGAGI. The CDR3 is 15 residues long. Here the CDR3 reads CASSISQGGGYGYTF. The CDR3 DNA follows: TGTGCCAGCAGTATTTCACAGGGGGGGGGCTATGGCTACACCTTC.

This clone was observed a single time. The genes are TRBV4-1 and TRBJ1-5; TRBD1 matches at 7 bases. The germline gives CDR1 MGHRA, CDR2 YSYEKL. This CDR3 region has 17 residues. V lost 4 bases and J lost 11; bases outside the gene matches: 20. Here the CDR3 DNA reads TGCGCCAGCAGCCTGAGCACGATCGGACAGGCCGGGGGAGCCCAGCATTTT. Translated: CASSLSTIGQAGGAQHF.

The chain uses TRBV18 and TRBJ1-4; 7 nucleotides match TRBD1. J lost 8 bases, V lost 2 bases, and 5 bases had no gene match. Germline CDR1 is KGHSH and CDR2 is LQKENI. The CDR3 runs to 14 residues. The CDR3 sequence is CASSPTGDGEKLFF. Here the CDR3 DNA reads TGTGCCAGCTCACCAACAGGGGACGGGGAAAAACTGTTTTTT.

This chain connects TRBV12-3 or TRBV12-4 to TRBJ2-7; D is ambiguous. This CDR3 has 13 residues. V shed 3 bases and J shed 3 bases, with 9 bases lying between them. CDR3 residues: CASSFRGFYEQYF. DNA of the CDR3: TGTGCCAGCAGTTTTAGAGGATTCTACGAGCAGTACTTC.

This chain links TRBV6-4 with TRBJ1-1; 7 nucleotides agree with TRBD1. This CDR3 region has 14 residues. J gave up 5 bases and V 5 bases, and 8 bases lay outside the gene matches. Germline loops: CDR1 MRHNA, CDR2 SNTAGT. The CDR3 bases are TGTGCCAGCAGTCCCACGACAGGGCGTACTGAAGCTTTCTTT. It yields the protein CASSPTTGRTEAFF.

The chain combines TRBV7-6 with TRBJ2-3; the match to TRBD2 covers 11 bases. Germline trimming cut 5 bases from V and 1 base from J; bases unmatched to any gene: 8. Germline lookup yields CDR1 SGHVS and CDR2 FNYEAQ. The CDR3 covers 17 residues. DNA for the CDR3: TGTGCCAGCAGCGGAGGACTAGCGGGCGAGGGCACAGATACGCAGTATTTT. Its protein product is CASSGGLAGEGTDTQYF. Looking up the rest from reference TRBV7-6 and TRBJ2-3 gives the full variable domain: GAGVSQSPRYKVTKRGQDVALRCDPISGHVSLYWYRQALGQGPEFLTYFNYEAQQDKSGLPNDRFSAERPEGSISTLTIQRTEQRDSAMYRCASSGGLAGEGTDTQYFGPGTRLTVL.